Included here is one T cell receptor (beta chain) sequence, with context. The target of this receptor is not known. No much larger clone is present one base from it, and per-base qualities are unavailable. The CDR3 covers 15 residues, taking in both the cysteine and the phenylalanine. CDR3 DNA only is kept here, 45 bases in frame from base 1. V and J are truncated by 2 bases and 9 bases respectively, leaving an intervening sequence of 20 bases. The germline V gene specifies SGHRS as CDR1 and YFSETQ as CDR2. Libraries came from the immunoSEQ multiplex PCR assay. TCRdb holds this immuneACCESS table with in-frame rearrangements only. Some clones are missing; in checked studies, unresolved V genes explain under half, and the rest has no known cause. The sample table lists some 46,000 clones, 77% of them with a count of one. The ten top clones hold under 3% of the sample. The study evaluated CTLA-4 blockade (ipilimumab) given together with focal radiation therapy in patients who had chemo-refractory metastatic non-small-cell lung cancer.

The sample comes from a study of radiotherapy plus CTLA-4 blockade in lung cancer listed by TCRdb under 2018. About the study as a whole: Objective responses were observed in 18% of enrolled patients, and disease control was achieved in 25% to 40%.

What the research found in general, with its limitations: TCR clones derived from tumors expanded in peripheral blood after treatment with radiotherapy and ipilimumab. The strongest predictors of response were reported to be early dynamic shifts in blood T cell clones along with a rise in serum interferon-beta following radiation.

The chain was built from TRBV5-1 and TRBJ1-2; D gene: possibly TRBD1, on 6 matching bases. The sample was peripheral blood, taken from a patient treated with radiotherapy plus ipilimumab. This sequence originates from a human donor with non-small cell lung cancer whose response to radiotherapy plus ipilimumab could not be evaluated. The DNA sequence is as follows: TGCGCCAGCAGCTTCTATACAGGGACCCCCATGAGCTACACCTTC. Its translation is CASSFYTGTPMSYTF.